The rows below give T cell receptor beta chains drawn from one sample of a study of OX40 agonist ivuxolimab in advanced cancers. Repertoires were generated with immunoSEQ multiplex PCR, while TCRdb's copy carries only in-frame clones and drops some. The table records tens of thousands of clones, 83% of them present only once. The sample consisted of CD4+ or CD8+ T cells sorted from blood, taken in a trial of the OX40 agonist ivuxolimab. Source of these receptors: an adult with an advanced solid tumor such as melanoma, head and neck, liver or kidney cancer. Both conserved end residues are part of each CDR3. A D gene is named only where the DNA matches it firmly. Clone size is shown for a subset of rows, as once, few, many or a class of expanded clone.

>-|TRBJ2-3|TRBD2|TRBV28
TGTGCCAGCAGTGCGACTAGCGGGGCGCCCACAGATACGCAGTATTTT
CASSATSGAPTDTQYF
>-|TRBJ2-2|-|TRBV19
TGTGCCAGTAACACCCCCGGGGAGCTGTTTTTT
CASNTPGELFF
>-|TRBJ2-7|TRBD2|TRBV5-8
TGTGCCACTAGCGGGAACCGACGTTCCTACGAGCAGTACTTC
CATSGNRRSYEQYF
>-|TRBJ1-2|-|TRBV5-8
TGTGCCAGCAGCCCCGCCGCTAACTATGGCTACACCTTC
CASSPAANYGYTF
>-|TRBJ1-1|TRBD1|TRBV5-1
TGCGCCAGCAGCCTAACAGGGGGCAGTACTGAAGCTTTCTTT
CASSLTGGSTEAFF
>-|TRBJ1-6|-|TRBV30
TGTGCCTGGACCGATTTACCCTCCTATAATTCACCCCTCCACTTT
CAWTDLPSYNSPLHF
>once|TRBJ2-1|-|TRBV29-1
TGCAGCGTCCCACGGCAGGGGACGGCGGTGGAGGAGCAGTTCTTC
CSVPRQGTAVEEQFF
>-|TRBJ2-7|-|TRBV10-1
TGCGCCAGCAGTGACCGGGTCCAGGGGAGGTGCGAGCAGTACTTC
CASSDRVQGRCEQYF
>-|TRBJ2-7|-|TRBV6-6
TGTGCCAGCAGTTACTTGGCAGGAGCCTACGAGCAGTACTTC
CASSYLAGAYEQYF
>-|TRBJ2-5|-|TRBV6-5
TGTGCCAGCAGTCGTGGGGAGACCCAGTACTTC
CASSRGETQYF
>-|TRBJ1-1|-|TRBV5-1
TGCGCCAGCAGCTCCGAACTAGGGGTCACTGAAGCTTTCTTT
CASSSELGVTEAFF
>-|TRBJ1-4|-|TRBV28
TGTGCCAGCATGCTAAAACGTTTCGGAGCTAACCTTAATGAAAAACTGTTTTTT
CASMLKRFGANLNEKLFF
>few|TRBJ1-5|-|TRBV30
TGTGCCTGGAGTGTAGGCCAGGGCAATCAGCCCCAGCATTTT
CAWSVGQGNQPQHF
>-|TRBJ2-2|TRBD2|TRBV27
TGTGCCAGCAGCCAGACTAGCGGGGGGGTTAACACCGGGGAGCTGTTTTTT
CASSQTSGGVNTGELFF
>-|TRBJ1-6|TRBD1|TRBV18
TGTGCCAGCTCACCAATTTTTTTAGGGACAGGGGGGAATTCACCCCTCCACTTT
CASSPIFLGTGGNSPLHF
>few|TRBJ2-1|-|TRBV7-8
TGTGCCAGCAGCTTAGGTGGTGGTGATAGCTCCTACAATGAGCAGTTCTTC
CASSLGGGDSSYNEQFF
>-|TRBJ1-2|-|TRBV4-3
TGCGCCAGCAGCCGGGACGGCTATGGCTACACCTTC
CASSRDGYGYTF
>-|TRBJ2-3|-|TRBV7-3
TGTGCCAGCAGCCCCTATGTTTCGATTAGCACAGATACGCAGTATTTT
CASSPYVSISTDTQYF
>-|TRBJ2-1|-|TRBV5-1
TGCGCCAGCAGCATTGGGGACTTTTACAATGAGCAGTTCTTC
CASSIGDFYNEQFF
>-|TRBJ2-7|-|TRBV2
TGTGCCAGCAGTGACCCCGGGGGGCAATCCTACGAGCAGTACTTC
CASSDPGGQSYEQYF
>-|TRBJ2-6|-|TRBV9
TGTGCCAGCAGCAGCTCTGGGGCCAACGTCCTGACTTTC
CASSSSGANVLTF
>-|TRBJ2-7|TRBD1|TRBV19
TGTGCCAGTAGTATCTCCCCGCGGACAGGGGTCTCCTACGAGCAGTACTTC
CASSISPRTGVSYEQYF
>-|TRBJ2-5|-|TRBV7-2
TGTGCCAGCAGCTGGGGGGGCAGGTCTTCGACCCAGTACTTC
CASSWGGRSSTQYF
>-|TRBJ2-3|TRBD1|TRBV5-6
TGTGCCAGCAGCAAACAGACAGGGACGATGACAGATACGCAGTATTTT
CASSKQTGTMTDTQYF
>-|TRBJ2-4|TRBD2|TRBV4-2
TGTGCCAGCAGCCAAGGGGGGACTAGTGGAAACATTCAGTACTTC
CASSQGGTSGNIQYF
>-|TRBJ1-1|TRBD1|TRBV5-4
TGTGCCAGCAGCTTCCAACGACAGGGGATGGACACTGAAGCTTTCTTT
CASSFQRQGMDTEAFF
>-|TRBJ2-3|-|TRBV19
TGTGCCAGTAGTGCGCAGGGAACAGATACGCAGTATTTT
CASSAQGTDTQYF
>-|TRBJ2-2|-|TRBV28
TGTGCCAGCAGAAGGGCGGGGAGATCCACCGGGGAGCTGTTTTTT
CASRRAGRSTGELFF
>-|TRBJ2-5|-|TRBV19
TGTGCCAGTAAGGGGCCCACTCAGGAGACCCAGTACTTC
CASKGPTQETQYF
>few|TRBJ2-3|TRBD2|TRBV7-9
TGTGCCAGCAGCCGTCGGGGGAGGGGTGACACAGATACGCAGTATTTT
CASSRRGRGDTDTQYF
>-|TRBJ2-5|TRBD1|TRBV12-5
TGTGCTAGTTGCCAGGGGGTTCAAGAGACCCAGTACTTC
CASCQGVQETQYF
>-|TRBJ2-7|-|TRBV18
TGTGCCAGCTCACACAGGGTAGGAAAGACGGTCGAGCAGTACTTC
CASSHRVGKTVEQYF